Sequencing of this TCR beta chain was carried out in a study of regulatory T cells in long-lasting Graves disease. The authors built TCR beta libraries using iRepertoire HTBI primers and Arm-PCR of CDR3 regions. Each CDR3 protein gets one entry after TCRdb re-called the multiplex PCR reads with MiXCR. The sample lists 700,000 or so distinct CDR3 sequences, 30% occurring once. Noted time point: persistent/refractory GD, antithyroid drugs over 5 years with positive TRAb. Preparation of the TCR library used RNA extracted from PBMCs. The patients were drawn from one endocrinology department in Xi'an, China. Germline CDR1 and CDR2: SGHRS and YFSETQ. The CDR3 has 13 residues. Trimming removed 3 bases from V and 2 bases from J, with 9 bases in between.

The chain recombines TRBV5-1 with TRBJ2-7; D assignment may be TRBD1 or TRBD2 (6 bases each). This clonotype originated in a female donor with Graves disease. Material: peripheral blood mononuclear cells (PBMCs), obtained when the disease was refractory, from a patient treated with antithyroid drugs. CDR3 residues: CASSWGATYEQYF. The CDR3 DNA follows: TGCGCCAGCAGCTGGGGGGCAACCTACGAGCAGTACTTC.